This T cell receptor (beta chain) was captured by sequencing in a study of T cell responses to AZD1222 COVID-19 vaccine. Findings and limits, study-wide: Reportedly, nearly half of unique spike TCRs recognized epitopes outside B.1.351/B.1.1.7 mutations. There were vaccine-associated CD4 TCRs across spike, dominant at 160-218 and 743-854. Clonal diversity was possibly underestimated, and white British individuals and females predominated among donors. Two doses of AZD1222 preceded a rise in Spike-specific TCR breadth and depth.

TCRdb keeps only in-frame clones here, not all; method: immunoSEQ multiplex PCR. This table holds 130,000 to 150,000 clones, about 89% found once. Concerning this clone: Its specificity is not known.

This CDR3 has 12 residues. CDR1 is LGHDT and CDR2 is YNNKEL in the germline V gene (reference sequence). Trimming stripped 1 base from V and 8 bases from J, with 6 bases between. The gene calls are TRBV3-1 (or the pseudogene TRBV3-2) and TRBJ2-1; unclear D gene. The receptor was isolated from an adult in good health. The material sequenced was peripheral blood, taken on day 0 of MenACWY control vaccination. The CDR3 reads CASSQVPHEQFF. The CDR3 nucleotides read TGTGCCAGCAGCCAAGTACCCCATGAGCAGTTCTTC.